A single sample gave rise to the 15 T cell receptor beta chains below, sequenced in a study of T cells in localized non-small cell lung cancer. Assay: immunoSEQ multiplex PCR; the TCRdb copy retains only in-frame clones and omits some. Of about 74,000 clones listed, around 85% are singletons. This sample comprised peripheral blood, obtained before any cancer treatment. All receptors derive from a female donor at least 60 years old with stage I lung adenocarcinoma.

V is TRBV28 and J is TRBJ1-1; D perhaps matches TRBD1 (5 bases). V lost 1 base to trimming and J lost 1 base, with 10 bases between them. This CDR3 is 15 amino acids long. In germline, CDR1 is MDHEN, CDR2 SYDVKM. The CDR3 sequence is CASSLLEGRNTEAFF. The CDR3 DNA follows: TGTGCCAGCAGTTTATTAGAGGGGAGGAACACTGAAGCTTTCTTT. The variable domain in full, with the rest retrieved from reference TRBV28 and TRBJ1-1, is DVKVTQSSRYLVKRTGEKVFLECVQDMDHENMFWYRQDPGLGLRLIYFSYDVKMKEKGDIPEGYSVSREKKERFSLILESASTNQTSMYLCASSLLEGRNTEAFFGQGTRLTVV.

J is TRBJ2-7 and V is TRBV4-3, with 13 bases aligning to TRBD2. This CDR3 region has 17 residues. Unmatched junction bases numbered 5, after V lost 2 bases and J lost 1 base. The V gene's germline CDR1 is LGHNA and CDR2 YSLEER. This chain's CDR3 is CASSQQPGLAGSYEQYF. The CDR3 DNA sequence: TGCGCCAGCAGCCAACAACCGGGACTAGCGGGATCCTACGAGCAGTACTTC.

This clone was seen only once. The V call is TRBV5-5, the J call TRBJ1-2; D ambiguous. Germline loops: CDR1 SGHKS, CDR2 YYEKEE (reference sequence). The V and J ends lost 0 bases and 4 bases respectively, with 13 bases between them. The CDR3 covers 15 residues. The CDR3 coding sequence is TGTGCCAGCAGCTTGGTAGTTTCAGACTTCTATGGCTACACCTTC. Translated: CASSLVVSDFYGYTF.

The V call is TRBV6-1, the J call TRBJ2-7; 8 positions match TRBD2. The CDR3 is 15 amino acids. Germline CDR1 and CDR2: MNHNS and SASEGT. V trimming: 7 bases; J trimming: 0 bases; junction bases outside the gene matches: 8. DNA of the CDR3: TGTGCCAGCATCACACCGGGACTAGGCTCCTACGAGCAGTACTTC. Encoded protein: CASITPGLGSYEQYF.

This clone was counted only a few times. The chain uses TRBV19 and TRBJ1-1; possible D gene TRBD1, 5 bases. The CDR3 length is 14 residues. Germline assignment: CDR1 LNHDA and CDR2 SQIVND (reference sequence). Trimming stripped 5 bases from V and 3 bases from J, with 13 bases between. For the CDR3, the DNA is TGTGCCAGTAGTGGGGCGGAAGGGGACACTGAAGCTTTCTTT. This sequence encodes CASSGAEGDTEAFF.

This sequence joins TRBV28 and TRBJ1-5, with 7 bases identical to TRBD1. V trimming: 5 bases; J trimming: 0 bases; junction bases outside the gene matches: 10. The CDR3 has 17 residues. Germline CDR1 MDHEN, CDR2 SYDVKM. CDR3 DNA sequence: TGTGCCAGCAGTCAGGGACAGCGATTCAATAGCAATCAGCCCCAGCATTTT. Residues: CASSQGQRFNSNQPQHF.

This clone appeared once. The chain carries TRBV5-1 and TRBJ2-7, with D possibly called TRBD1 or TRBD2 (5 bases each). The CDR3 is made up of 15 amino acids. Germline values: CDR1 SGHRS, CDR2 YFSETQ. V was shortened by 3 bases and J by 3 bases, with 16 bases between the two germline ends. In nucleotides, the CDR3 is TGCGCCAGCAGCTATGGGACGGCGAGCGGCTACGAGCAGTACTTC. It specifies CASSYGTASGYEQYF.

The J gene is TRBJ2-1, the V gene TRBV6-5; D perhaps matches TRBD1 (6 bases). The germline V gene has CDR1 MNHEY and CDR2 SVGAGI. There are 14 residues in the CDR3. V lost 2 bases to trimming and J lost 10 bases, with 15 bases between them. The CDR3 is CASSYNRGSGEQFF. The CDR3 DNA is TGTGCCAGCAGTTACAATAGGGGGAGTGGAGAGCAGTTCTTC.

The chain uses TRBV29-1 and TRBJ2-1; perhaps TRBD1 as D (6 bases). Trimming cost V 5 bases and J 0 bases, with 17 bases left between them. The CDR3 is 16 residues long. Germline CDR1 and CDR2: SQVTM and ANQGSEA. The DNA for the CDR3 is TGCAGCGTTCCCTCTCGACAGGCTAGCTCCTACAATGAGCAGTTCTTC. Translating it yields CSVPSRQASSYNEQFF.

The rearrangement links TRBV2 to TRBJ2-5, with 10 bases fitting TRBD2. V trimming: 4 bases; J trimming: 4 bases; junction bases outside the gene matches: 9. Germline V gene data show CDR1 as SNHLY and CDR2 as FYNNEI. This CDR3 region has 16 residues. CDR3 in DNA: TGTGCCAGCAGTGCCTCTCAGCGGGGGGGCCCAGAGACCCAGTACTTC. As protein: CASSASQRGGPETQYF.

V is TRBV6-6 and J is TRBJ2-5, with a weak D call TRBD1 (6 bases). V was cut by 4 bases and J by 5 bases, with 14 bases left in between. Germline V CDR1 and CDR2: MNHNY, SVGAGI (reference sequence). This CDR3 contains 14 residues. The CDR3: CASSFLGAWETQYF. The CDR3 nucleotides are TGTGCCAGCAGTTTTCTGGGGGCATGGGAGACCCAGTACTTC.

The chain is built from TRBV5-1 and TRBJ2-6; D not certain. Deletions cut 0 bases from V and 2 bases from J, with 9 bases between. The CDR3 is 16 residues long. Germline values: CDR1 SGHRS, CDR2 YFSETQ. This chain's CDR3 is CASSLGQDTGANVLTF. The CDR3 DNA is TGCGCCAGCAGCTTGGGTCAGGATACTGGGGCCAACGTCCTGACTTTC.

Turning to this clone: One end of the junction varies from germline; a read error may be responsible. The chain has TRBV7-9 and TRBJ1-1; 8 bases line up with TRBD1. The CDR3 covers 13 residues. Germline CDR1 and CDR2: SEHNR and FQNEAQ (reference sequence). CDR3 sequence: CASSHRTGTEAFF. The CDR3 DNA follows: TGCGCCAGCAGCCATAGGACAGGGACTGAAGCTTTCTTT. Based on the CDR3 plus reference TRBV7-9 and TRBJ1-1, the full variable domain is DTGVSQNPRHKITKRGQNVTFRCDPISEHNRLYWYRQTLGQGPEFLTYFQNEAQLEKSRLLSDRFSAERPKGSFSTLEIQRTEQGDSAMYLCASSHRTGTEAFFGQGTRLTVV.

In nucleotides, the CDR3 is TGTGCCAGCAGCTTACGGAGGGGTGGACAGCCCCAGCATTTT. Its protein product is CASSLRRGGQPQHF. The chain has TRBV7-2 and TRBJ1-5, with D possibly being TRBD1 (5 bases). With 2 bases removed from V and 7 bases from J, the gap between germline ends came to 12 bases. Germline V gene lookup returns CDR1 SGHTA and CDR2 FQGNSA. The CDR3 consists of 14 residues. Full variable domain (remainder filled in from reference TRBV7-2 and TRBJ1-5): GAGVSQSPSNKVTEKGKDVELRCDPISGHTALYWYRQSLGQGLEFLIYFQGNSAPDKSGLPSDRFSAERTGGSVSTLTIQRTQQEDSAVYLCASSLRRGGQPQHFGDGTRLSIL.

The chain uses TRBV6-6 and TRBJ2-2; perhaps TRBD1 as D (5 bases). The germline V gene has CDR1 MNHNY and CDR2 SVGAGI (reference sequence). The CDR3 covers 15 residues. V was pared by 2 bases and J by 0 bases, with 7 bases between. This CDR3 reads CASSYQTANTGELFF. The CDR3 nucleotides are TGTGCCAGCAGTTACCAGACAGCGAACACCGGGGAGCTGTTTTTT.